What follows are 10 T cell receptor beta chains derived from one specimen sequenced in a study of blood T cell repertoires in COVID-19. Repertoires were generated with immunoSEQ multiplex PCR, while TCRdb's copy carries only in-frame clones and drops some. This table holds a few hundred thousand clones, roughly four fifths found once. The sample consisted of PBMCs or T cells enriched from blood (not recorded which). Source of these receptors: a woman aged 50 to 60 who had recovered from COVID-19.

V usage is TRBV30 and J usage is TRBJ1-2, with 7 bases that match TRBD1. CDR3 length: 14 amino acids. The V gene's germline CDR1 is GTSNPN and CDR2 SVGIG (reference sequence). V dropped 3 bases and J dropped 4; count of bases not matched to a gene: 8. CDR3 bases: TGTGCCTGGAGGGCGACAGGGCCCTCCTATGGCTACACCTTC. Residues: CAWRATGPSYGYTF.

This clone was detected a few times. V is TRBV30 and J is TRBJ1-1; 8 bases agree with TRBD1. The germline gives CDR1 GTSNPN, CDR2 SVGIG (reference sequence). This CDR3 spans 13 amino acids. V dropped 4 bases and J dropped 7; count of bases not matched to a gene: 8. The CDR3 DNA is TGTGCCTGGACAGGGGGCCTTGATAGTGAAGCTTTCTTT. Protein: CAWTGGLDSEAFF.

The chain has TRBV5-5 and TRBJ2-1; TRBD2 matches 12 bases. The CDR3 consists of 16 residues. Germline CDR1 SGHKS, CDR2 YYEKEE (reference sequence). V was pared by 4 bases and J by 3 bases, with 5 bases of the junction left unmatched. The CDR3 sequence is CASSREGLAGYNEQFF. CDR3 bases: TGTGCCAGCAGCAGGGAGGGACTAGCGGGCTACAATGAGCAGTTCTTC.

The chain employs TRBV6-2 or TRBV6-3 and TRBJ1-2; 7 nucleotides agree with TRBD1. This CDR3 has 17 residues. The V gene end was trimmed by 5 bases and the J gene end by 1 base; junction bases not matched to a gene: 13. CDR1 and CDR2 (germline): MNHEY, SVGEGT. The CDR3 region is CASSPPGRGGDNYGYTF. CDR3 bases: TGTGCCAGCAGTCCACCGGGACGAGGGGGCGATAACTATGGCTACACCTTC.

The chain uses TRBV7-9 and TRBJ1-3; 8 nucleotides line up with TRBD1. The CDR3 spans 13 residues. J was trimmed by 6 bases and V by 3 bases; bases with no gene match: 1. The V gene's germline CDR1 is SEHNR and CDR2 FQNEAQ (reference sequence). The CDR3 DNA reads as TGTGCCAGCAGCTTGGGACAGGCAAACACCATATATTTT. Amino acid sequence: CASSLGQANTIYF.

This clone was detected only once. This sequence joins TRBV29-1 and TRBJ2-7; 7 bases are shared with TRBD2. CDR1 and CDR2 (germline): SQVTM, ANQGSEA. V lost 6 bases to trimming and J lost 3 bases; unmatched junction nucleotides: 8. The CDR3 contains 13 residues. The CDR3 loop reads CSVYLAANYEQYF. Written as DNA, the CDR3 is TGCAGCGTCTACCTAGCGGCAAACTACGAGCAGTACTTC.

For the CDR3, the DNA is TGTGCCAGTAGTGGGCCGGGACAGGGGGCTAAGTACTTC. It specifies CASSGPGQGAKYF. The V gene is TRBV19, the J gene TRBJ2-7, with 12 bases that match TRBD1. CDR1 is LNHDA, CDR2 SQIVND, per germline (reference sequence). V dropped 5 bases and J dropped 11; count of bases not matched to a gene: 7. The length of the CDR3 is 13 residues.

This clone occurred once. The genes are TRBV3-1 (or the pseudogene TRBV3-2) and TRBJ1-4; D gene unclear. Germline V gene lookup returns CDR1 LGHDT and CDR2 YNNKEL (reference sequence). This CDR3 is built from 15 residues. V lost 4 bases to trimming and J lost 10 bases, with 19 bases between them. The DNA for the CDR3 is TGTGCCAGCAGCCCCGCGGGTAGCCGGAGCGGAAAACTGTTTTTT. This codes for CASSPAGSRSGKLFF.

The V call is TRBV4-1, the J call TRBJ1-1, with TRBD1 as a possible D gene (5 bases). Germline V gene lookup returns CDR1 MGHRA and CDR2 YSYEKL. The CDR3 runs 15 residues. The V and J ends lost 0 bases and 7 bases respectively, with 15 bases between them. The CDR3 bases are TGCGCCAGCAGCCAAGACACGGGGGGACCTGGTGAAGCTTTCTTT. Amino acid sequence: CASSQDTGGPGEAFF.

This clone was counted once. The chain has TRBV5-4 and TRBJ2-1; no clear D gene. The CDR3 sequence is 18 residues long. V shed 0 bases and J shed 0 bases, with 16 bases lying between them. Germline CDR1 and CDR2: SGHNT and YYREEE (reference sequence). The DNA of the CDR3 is TGTGCCAGCAGCTTGGAGTACTACGGTGTCGGCTCCTACAATGAGCAGTTCTTC. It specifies CASSLEYYGVGSYNEQFF. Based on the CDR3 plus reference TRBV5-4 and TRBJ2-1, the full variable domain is ETGVTQSPTHLIKTRGQQVTLRCSSQSGHNTVSWYQQALGQGPQFIFQYYREEENGRGNFPPRFSGLQFPNYSSELNVNALELDDSALYLCASSLEYYGVGSYNEQFFGPGTRLTVL.